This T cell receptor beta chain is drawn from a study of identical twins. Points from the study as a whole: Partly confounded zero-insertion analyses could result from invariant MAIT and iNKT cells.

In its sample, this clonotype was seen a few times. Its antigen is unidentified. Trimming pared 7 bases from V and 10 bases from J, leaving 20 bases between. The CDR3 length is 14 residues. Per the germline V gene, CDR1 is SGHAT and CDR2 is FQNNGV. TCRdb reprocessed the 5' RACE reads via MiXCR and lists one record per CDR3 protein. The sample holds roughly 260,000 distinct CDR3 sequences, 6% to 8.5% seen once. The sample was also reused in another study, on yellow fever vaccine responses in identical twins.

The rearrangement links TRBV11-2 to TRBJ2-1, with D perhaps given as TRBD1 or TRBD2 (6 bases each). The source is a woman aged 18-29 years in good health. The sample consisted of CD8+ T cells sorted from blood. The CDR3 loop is CASTPGAGDYEQFF. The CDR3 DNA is TGTGCCAGCACCCCGGGGGCTGGAGATTACGAGCAGTTCTTC.